This TCR beta chain was obtained from a study of cytomegalovirus exposure and HLA in healthy donors (dated by TCRdb to 2015 to 2018). Study-level background: An earlier analysis of approximately 550 of the donors reported 250 to 350 Gb of sequence data and more than 90 million unique TCR beta sequences from 150 million to 200 million T cells. The T cell repertoires of 700 or so subjects were profiled by immunosequencing and related to cytomegalovirus serostatus. Typing coverage varied by locus: about 620-630 donors for A, B, C, DRB1 and DQB1; 500 to 550 for DQA1; over 600 for DPA1; approximately 470 for DPB1. Among approximately 370 genotyped donors of the cohort, an average of around 220,000 unique TCR beta nucleotide sequences was sequenced per donor, of which about 19% were non-productive. All discovery cohort repertoires had been generated using a single sequencing platform. Class I and class II HLA loci were covered by the typing at four-digit resolution. A separate validation cohort of some 130 different subjects was used in addition to the 666-subject first cohort. Of the 300 to 450 genotyped donors, approximately 80% were placed in the genetic ancestry cluster associated with self-reported Caucasian donors. An earlier analysis of around 640 of the donors used high-throughput TCR beta sequencing to judge whether each TCR beta V gene segment behaved as functional or pseudogenic. A later analysis re-analyzed previously published TCR beta repertoires from 660 or so donors and added high-resolution HLA genotyping to study TCR occurrence patterns. Alongside the repertoire data, information on donor age, sex, ethnicity and CMV serostatus was compiled. The later analysis used no new phenotypic data to find candidate immune exposures, relying instead on TCR beta sequences and their occurrence across donors. Several DR-DQ haplotypes were handled as single units for association and clustering because linkage in the cohort was strong. Genome-wide SNP genotypes for about 60% of the roughly 670 donors were used in a later genetic analysis, which treated that subset as a discovery cohort. About 280 gigabases of sequencing data and 80 million or so unique TCR sequences were included in an early release covering about 620 HLA-typed donors. To predict cytomegalovirus infection status, the study combined high-throughput TCR immunosequencing, statistical association of individual TCRs with disease status, and machine learning. The study was designed to test whether signatures of past pathogen exposure could be identified by cataloging public T cell receptors.

On this clone: Its antigen remains undetermined.

The library relied on the immunoSEQ multiplex PCR assay. For the multiplex PCR, a mixture combining 60 forward primers for TCR Vbeta segments and 13 reverse primers for TCR Jbeta segments was used. The CDR3 region of rearranged TCR beta genes was amplified from genomic DNA with a multiplex PCR assay. Amplified TCR beta libraries were sequenced as 87-base-pair reads on the Illumina HiSeq System. Concerning the study's data processing: A later analysis counted some 80 million unique TCR beta chains across the 700 or so repertoires, and some 12 million of these chains were shared by at least two donors. To remove PCR and sequencing errors, raw reads were error-corrected and collapsed into unique sequences using a nearest-neighbor algorithm that merged closely related sequences. V, D and J gene segments were assigned by aligning CDR3 sequences to IMGT reference sequences. For a sequence to be retained, at least a six-nucleotide match to both a V gene segment and a J gene segment was required. A rearrangement was called productive if the CDR3 had no stop codons and remained in frame with V and J, and every other rearrangement was called non-productive. Following IMGT convention, CDR3 was defined as the stretch from the second conserved V-encoded cysteine up to the conserved J-encoded phenylalanine. The earlier analysis of some 600 of the donors excluded sequences that lacked an unambiguous match to a single V gene segment. In an earlier analysis of several hundred of the donors, V segments were called functional above 56.7% productive rearrangements and were called segregating when the between-donor standard deviation exceeded 5%. A statistical classification framework was built to diagnose cytomegalovirus status from the catalog of TCR beta chain sequences. A later analysis assigned V and J genes by comparing TCR nucleotide sequences with IMGT/GENE-DB human TR gene sequences. In a later analysis, CDR3 sequences and most-parsimonious VDJ recombination scenarios were assigned using the TCRdist pipeline. A later analysis defined each TCR beta chain by its CDR3 amino acid sequence plus V-gene family, and excluded reads lacking a unique V-gene family. In a later analysis, 500 to 700 highly shared, low-generation-probability nucleotide sequences were removed to address suspected cross-contamination and a sequencing artifact. For each public chain, a later analysis derived a clonal expansion index from normalized ranks of inferred template counts within each repertoire. In a later analysis, generation probabilities were computed using a VDJ recombination model fitted to out-of-frame rearrangements, and the results were checked against IGoR. Hypergeometric tests were used in a later analysis to score TCR-TCR, TCR-HLA and TCR-CMV co-occurrence, with a repertoire-size bias correction applied to the TCR pairs. False discovery rates were estimated in a later analysis by permuting HLA or CMV assignments 20 times. In a later analysis, co-occurring TCRs were grouped using DBSCAN, and TCRdist sequence similarity was added for clustering within HLA-allele-positive subsets. Co-occurrence clustering excluded repertoires with fewer than 30,000 or more than 120,000 public chains, plus five with anomalous nucleotide sharing. TCRdb holds this immuneACCESS table with in-frame rearrangements only. Some clones are missing; in checked studies, unresolved V genes explain under half, and the rest has no known cause. V and J calls and clone size are copied from that table; D and trimming were computed from the DNA. The sample table includes approximately 150,000 clones. The ten largest account for around 1.5% of the sample.

The junction carries 11 bases between V and J, which are trimmed by 1 base and 4 bases respectively. The CDR3 goes from the cysteine to the phenylalanine over 14 residues. Kept here is only the CDR3 DNA, which spans 42 bases and is read in frame from base 1. The germline V gene specifies SGDLS as CDR1 and YYNGEE as CDR2. The cohort consisted of approximately 690 healthy bone marrow donors. At the time of sampling, every cohort member was nominally healthy, though immune exposures that went unrecorded were likely present. The donor tested CMV seronegative and was one of the 352 seronegative cohort members. A peripheral blood sample was provided by each donor, and peripheral blood mononuclear cells were used for TCR beta sequencing. Genomic DNA extraction from the blood cell samples was performed with the Qiagen DNeasy Blood Extraction Kit. Results the study describes overall, beyond this receptor: Most TCR sequences were observed very rarely across donors, whereas some public TCRs were present in many individuals. According to a later analysis, most CMV-associated TCR beta chains appeared to be HLA-restricted, and the HLA associations seemed to be driven largely by CMV exposure. A later analysis reported that several top co-occurrence clusters appeared linked to parvovirus B19, influenza, CMV and Epstein-Barr virus. The 87-base-pair reads could not distinguish some IMGT-functional V segments, including TRBV6-2 and TRBV6-3, so those segments were excluded. A later genetic analysis associated a missense DCLRE1C variant with V-gene and J-gene trimming of TCR beta chains, and an independent cohort replicated the association. It was suggested by the authors that the approach could potentially be generalized to other disease states and immunological phenotypes. Three of the identified cytomegalovirus-associated TCR beta chains were confirmed in vitro to be specific for cytomegalovirus antigens. The earlier analysis of nearly 600 of the donors excluded fewer than 20 rarely observed V segments, including chromosome 9 orphons, because counts were too low. In a later analysis, 16,951 TCR beta sequences were associated with specific HLA alleles at a false discovery rate of 0.05. CMV serostatus was the only immune exposure information available for the cohort. Broadly in line with IMGT annotations, most TCR beta V segments showed up in productive rearrangements about 87% or about 30% of the time in an earlier analysis of 450 to 600 of the donors. HLA typing was unavailable for some donors at each locus, so association tests used only the typed subset. A later analysis found that TCR association rates varied across HLA loci, with DRB1 alleles showing the most associated TCRs and HLA-C alleles the fewest. A total of roughly 160 TCR beta chains were listed by the study as associated with cytomegalovirus. In a later analysis, HLA-associated TCR beta chains showed more clonal expansion and lower generation probabilities than non-associated chains that were equally common. A later genetic analysis reported fewer N-insertions in productive TCRs among donors in an Asian-associated ancestry cluster than the roughly 700-donor mean. The presence/absence analyses assumed that sequencing depth was roughly uniform across donors, and that assumption may not be true. A further reported finding was that TCR beta sequences accurately predicted the HLA-A and HLA-B alleles for most subjects in the first cohort. The sequencing pipeline was judged likely to have produced a cluster of highly shared sequence variants as a technical artifact. In this cohort, only TCR beta chains were sequenced, and detectable features were limited by the absence of alpha or paired-chain data. The classifier was reported to diagnose cytomegalovirus status with high specificity and sensitivity in both the original and validation cohorts. Strong co-occurrence of HLA alleles, especially DR and DQ, made assigning TCR associations to individual alleles difficult. Correlated functional status among segregating V segments might reflect linkage disequilibrium, but an unknown experimental factor could not be ruled out.

The clonotype comes from a woman aged 45-59 years in good health and CMV-seronegative. The chain was built from TRBV9 and TRBJ1-1, with a weak D call of TRBD1 (5 bases match). The sample consisted of PBMCs. The CDR3 in this case is CASSVRGETTEAFF. The nucleotides read TGTGCCAGCAGCGTACGGGGGGAGACCACTGAAGCTTTCTTT.